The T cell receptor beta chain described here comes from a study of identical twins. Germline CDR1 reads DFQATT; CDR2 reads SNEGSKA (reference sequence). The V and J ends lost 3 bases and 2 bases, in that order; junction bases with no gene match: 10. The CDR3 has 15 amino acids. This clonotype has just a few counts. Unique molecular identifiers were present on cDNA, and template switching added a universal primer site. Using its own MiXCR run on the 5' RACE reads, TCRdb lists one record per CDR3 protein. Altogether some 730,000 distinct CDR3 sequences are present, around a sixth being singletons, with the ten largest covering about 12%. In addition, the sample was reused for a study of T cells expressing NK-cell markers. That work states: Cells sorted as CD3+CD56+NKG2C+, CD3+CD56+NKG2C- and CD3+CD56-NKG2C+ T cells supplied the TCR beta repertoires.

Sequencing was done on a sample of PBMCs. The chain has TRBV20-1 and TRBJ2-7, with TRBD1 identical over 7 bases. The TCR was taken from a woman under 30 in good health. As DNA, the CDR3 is TGCAGTGCTAGCCCCTTGTCAGGGACAGCCTACGAGCAGTACTTC. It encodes CSASPLSGTAYEQYF.